The rows below give T cell receptor beta chains drawn from one sample of a study of T cell repertoires in cytomegalovirus infection. TCRdb itself ran the reads through MiXCR, one entry per CDR3 protein. The sample holds about 680,000 distinct CDR3 sequences, 20% to 25% seen once. Sequenced input: CD8+ T cells from PBMCs. All receptors come from a human donor in good health (CMV status not recorded). Some clones in this sample may be carry-over from other donors' samples. The CDR3 runs from the conserved cysteine through the conserved F or W. The D gene is left open where the match is weak. The size field is filled for only some rows; it gives once, few, many or a size class.

CDR3	DNA	J	D	V	size
CASSLDPTIYNEQFF	TGTGCCAGCAGCTTGGACCCTACTATCTACAATGAGCAGTTCTTC	TRBJ2-1	NA	TRBV7-9	many
CASSQELLRVAGGPGTQYF	TGTGCCAGCAGCCAAGAGTTGCTGAGAGTAGCGGGGGGGCCAGGGACGCAGTATTTT	TRBJ2-3	TRBD2	TRBV3-1	few
CASSLVAYNYNEQFF	TGTGCCAGCTCCTTGGTAGCCTATAATTACAATGAGCAGTTCTTC	TRBJ2-1	NA	TRBV28	many
CASSLRTDGYTF	TGTGCCAGCAGCTTAAGGACGGATGGCTACACCTTC	TRBJ1-2	NA	TRBV9	NA
CASSPRTLIPTDTQYF	TGTGCCAGCAGCCCGCGGACTCTCATCCCTACAGATACGCAGTATTTT	TRBJ2-3	NA	TRBV9	NA
CASSEPGQGKETQYF	TGTGCCAGCAGCGAACCGGGACAGGGTAAAGAGACCCAGTACTTC	TRBJ2-5	TRBD1	TRBV7-9	many
CATSEEGYYNEQFF	TGTGCCACCAGTGAAGAAGGGTATTACAATGAGCAGTTCTTC	TRBJ2-1	NA	TRBV24-1	NA
CVSASSGKLFF	TGTGTTAGTGCCAGCTCGGGAAAACTGTTTTTT	TRBJ1-4	NA	TRBV12-5	NA
CASSDAQKGDYGYTF	TGCGCCAGCAGTGACGCCCAGAAAGGGGACTATGGCTACACCTTC	TRBJ1-2	NA	TRBV10-2	NA
CASSELFGRDRGLIDSYEQYF	TGTGCCAGCAGTGAATTATTCGGCCGGGACAGGGGGCTAATCGACTCCTACGAGCAGTACTTC	TRBJ2-7	TRBD1	TRBV6-1	many
CASSMGPQDGNEQFF	TGTGCCAGTAGTATGGGGCCCCAGGACGGCAATGAGCAGTTCTTC	TRBJ2-1	NA	TRBV19	once
CSAKTINRASPYNEQFF	TGCAGTGCTAAAACAATCAACAGGGCGAGCCCCTACAATGAGCAGTTCTTC	TRBJ2-1	NA	TRBV20-1	NA
CASTIAGAQETQYF	TGTGCCAGCACCATAGCGGGGGCTCAAGAGACCCAGTACTTC	TRBJ2-5	TRBD2	TRBV6-1	few
CASSLAGSGTDTQYF	TGTGCCAGCAGCTTAGCAGGAAGTGGCACAGATACGCAGTATTTT	TRBJ2-3	NA	TRBV7-9	few
CASSQDPGGGLIDTQYF	TGCGCCAGCAGCCAAGATCCTGGCGGCGGCTTGATAGATACGCAGTATTTT	TRBJ2-3	NA	TRBV4-1	few
CASSPRDRGLSYEQYF	TGTGCCAGCAGCCCAAGGGACAGGGGCCTCTCCTACGAGCAGTACTTC	TRBJ2-7	TRBD1	TRBV7-9	NA
CAISESEKVTEAFF	TGTGCCATCAGTGAGTCGGAAAAAGTCACTGAAGCTTTCTTT	TRBJ1-1	NA	TRBV10-3	few
CASSGVRMNTEAFF	TGCGCCAGCAGTGGGGTTAGGATGAACACTGAAGCTTTCTTT	TRBJ1-1	NA	TRBV5-1	NA
CASSQDLKGTWRGSTDTQYF	TGTGCCAGCAGCCAAGATCTTAAGGGAACATGGCGGGGGAGCACAGATACGCAGTATTTT	TRBJ2-3	TRBD2	TRBV14	few
CSVELRSSAPGTGGANTEAFF	TGCAGCGTTGAACTCAGATCAAGCGCTCCCGGGACAGGGGGCGCGAACACTGAAGCTTTCTTT	TRBJ1-1	TRBD1	TRBV29-1	many
CATSDSLAGGRETQYF	TGTGCCACCAGTGACTCACTAGCGGGGGGTCGGGAGACCCAGTACTTC	TRBJ2-5	TRBD2	TRBV24-1	NA
CASSYTAWAPLDF	TGTGCCAGCAGTTACACGGCCTGGGCCCCGCTGGACTTC	TRBJ2-5	NA	TRBV6-2/TRBV6-3	few
CASTPDPVSHRAGYTF	TGTGCCAGCACCCCAGATCCCGTTTCCCACAGGGCTGGCTACACCTTC	TRBJ1-2	NA	TRBV7-9	many
CASSEPAGGQETQYF	TGCGCCAGCAGTGAACCAGCGGGGGGGCAAGAGACCCAGTACTTC	TRBJ2-5	TRBD2	TRBV10-2	few
CASSVRGIRDEQFF	TGCGCCAGCAGTGTGCGGGGGATTAGGGATGAGCAGTTCTTC	TRBJ2-1	TRBD2	TRBV10-2	NA
CASSLAGDSNQPQHF	TGTGCCAGCAGCTTAGCGGGAGACAGCAATCAGCCCCAGCATTTT	TRBJ1-5	NA	TRBV7-6	many
CAISEFGQGGEPQHF	TGTGCCATCAGTGAGTTCGGGCAGGGCGGCGAGCCCCAGCATTTT	TRBJ1-5	NA	TRBV10-3	NA
CASSLRVFEQYF	TGTGCCAGCAGTTTAAGGGTTTTCGAGCAGTACTTC	TRBJ2-7	NA	TRBV12-3/TRBV12-4	NA
CASKGDPTNEKLFF	TGTGCCAGCAAAGGAGACCCAACTAATGAAAAACTGTTTTTT	TRBJ1-4	NA	TRBV7-9	many
CASSLPGESTDTQYF	TGTGCCAGCAGCTTACCCGGGGAAAGCACAGATACGCAGTATTTT	TRBJ2-3	NA	TRBV7-9	many
CASRTGTHSSSSGNTIYF	TGTGCCAGCAGGACCGGGACTCATTCCTCCAGCTCTGGAAACACCATATATTTT	TRBJ1-3	NA	TRBV28	many
CASSSLPAGDIQETQYF	TGTGCCAGCAGCTCCCTCCCGGCGGGGGACATCCAAGAGACCCAGTACTTC	TRBJ2-5	NA	TRBV7-8	many
CASSSTGGQDTQYF	TGTGCCAGCAGCTCGACAGGGGGCCAAGATACGCAGTATTTT	TRBJ2-3	TRBD1	TRBV7-9	many
CASSTRTDLNTEAFF	TGTGCCAGCAGTACCAGGACAGACCTGAACACTGAAGCTTTCTTT	TRBJ1-1	NA	TRBV28	NA